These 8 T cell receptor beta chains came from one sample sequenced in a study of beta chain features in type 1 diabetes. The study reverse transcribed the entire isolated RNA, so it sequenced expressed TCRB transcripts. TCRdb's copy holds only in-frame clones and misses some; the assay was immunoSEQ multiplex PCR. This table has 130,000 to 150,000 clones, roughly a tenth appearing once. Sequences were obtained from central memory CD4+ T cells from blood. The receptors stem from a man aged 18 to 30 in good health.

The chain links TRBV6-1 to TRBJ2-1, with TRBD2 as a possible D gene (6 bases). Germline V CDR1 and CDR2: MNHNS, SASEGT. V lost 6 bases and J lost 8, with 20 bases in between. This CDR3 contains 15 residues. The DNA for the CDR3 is TGTGCCAGCAGCCCCCGCGGGACCCCGGGGGATGAGCAGTTCTTC. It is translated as CASSPRGTPGDEQFF.

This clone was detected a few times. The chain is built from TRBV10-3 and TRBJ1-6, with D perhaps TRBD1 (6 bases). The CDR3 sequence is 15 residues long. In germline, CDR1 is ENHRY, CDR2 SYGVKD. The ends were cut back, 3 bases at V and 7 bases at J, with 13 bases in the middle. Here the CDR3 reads CAISEVTGYNSPLHF. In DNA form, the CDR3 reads TGTGCCATCAGTGAAGTAACAGGGTACAATTCACCCCTCCACTTT.

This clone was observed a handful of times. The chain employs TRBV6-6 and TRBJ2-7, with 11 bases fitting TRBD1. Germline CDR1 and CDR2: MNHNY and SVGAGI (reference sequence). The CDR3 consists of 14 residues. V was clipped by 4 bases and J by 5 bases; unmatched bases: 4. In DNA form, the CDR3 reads TGTGCCAGCAGTTTGGACAGGGGGCGCGACGAGCAGTACTTC. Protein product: CASSLDRGRDEQYF.

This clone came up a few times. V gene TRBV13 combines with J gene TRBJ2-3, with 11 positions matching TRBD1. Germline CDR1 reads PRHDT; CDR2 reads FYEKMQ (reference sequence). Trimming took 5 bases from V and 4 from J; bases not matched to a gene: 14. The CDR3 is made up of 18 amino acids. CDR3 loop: CASSHGQGAGVGPDTQYF. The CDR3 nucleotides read TGTGCCAGCAGCCACGGACAGGGGGCGGGTGTAGGGCCAGATACGCAGTATTTT.

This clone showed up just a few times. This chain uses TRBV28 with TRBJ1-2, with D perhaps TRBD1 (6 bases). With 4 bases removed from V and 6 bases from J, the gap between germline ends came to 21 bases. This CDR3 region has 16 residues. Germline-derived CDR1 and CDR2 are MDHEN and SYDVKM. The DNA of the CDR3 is TGTGCCAGCAGTTCCCCAGTGGGGACACCCCCCAATGGCTACACCTTC. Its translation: CASSSPVGTPPNGYTF.

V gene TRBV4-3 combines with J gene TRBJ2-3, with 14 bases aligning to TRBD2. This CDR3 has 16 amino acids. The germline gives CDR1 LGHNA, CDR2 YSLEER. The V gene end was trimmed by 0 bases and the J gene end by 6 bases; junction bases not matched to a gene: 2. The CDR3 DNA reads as TGCGCCAGCAGCCAAGAGACTAGCGGGGGGGCCGATACGCAGTATTTT. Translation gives CASSQETSGGADTQYF.

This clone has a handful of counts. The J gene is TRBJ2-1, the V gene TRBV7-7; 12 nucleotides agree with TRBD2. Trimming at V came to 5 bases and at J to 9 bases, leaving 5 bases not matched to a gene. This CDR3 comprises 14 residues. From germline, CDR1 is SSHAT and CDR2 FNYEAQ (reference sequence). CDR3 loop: CASSRTSGAAEQFF. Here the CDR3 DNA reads TGTGCCAGCAGCCGGACTAGCGGGGCCGCTGAGCAGTTCTTC. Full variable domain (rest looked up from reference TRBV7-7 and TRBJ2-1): GAGVSQSPRYKVTKRGQDVTLRCDPISSHATLYWYQQALGQGPEFLTYFNYEAQPDKSGLPSDRFSAERPEGSISTLTIQRTEQRDSAMYRCASSRTSGAAEQFFGPGTRLTVL.

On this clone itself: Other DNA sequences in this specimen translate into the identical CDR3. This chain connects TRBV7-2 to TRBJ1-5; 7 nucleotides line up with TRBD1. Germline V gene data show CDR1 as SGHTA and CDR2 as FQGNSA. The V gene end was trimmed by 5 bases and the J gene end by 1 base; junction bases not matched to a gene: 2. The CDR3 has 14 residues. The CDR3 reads CASSLTGSNQPQHF. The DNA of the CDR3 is TGTGCCAGCAGCCTGACAGGGAGCAATCAGCCCCAGCATTTT.